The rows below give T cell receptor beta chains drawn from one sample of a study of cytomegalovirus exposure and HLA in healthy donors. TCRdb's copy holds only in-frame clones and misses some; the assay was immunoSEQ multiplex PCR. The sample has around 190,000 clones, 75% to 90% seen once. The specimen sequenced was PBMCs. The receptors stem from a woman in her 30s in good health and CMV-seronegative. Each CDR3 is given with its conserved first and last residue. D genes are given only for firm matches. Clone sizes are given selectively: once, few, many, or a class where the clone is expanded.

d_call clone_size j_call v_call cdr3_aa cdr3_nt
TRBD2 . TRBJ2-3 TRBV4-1 CASSQDASGGVVNTQYF TGCGCCAGCAGCCAAGATGCTAGCGGGGGGGTGGTGAATACGCAGTATTTT
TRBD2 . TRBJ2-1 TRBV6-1 CASSDRAGLYNEQFF TGTGCCAGCAGTGACCGAGCGGGATTATACAATGAGCAGTTCTTC
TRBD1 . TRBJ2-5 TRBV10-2 CASYPDRARETQYF TGCGCCAGCTACCCCGACAGGGCTAGGGAGACCCAGTACTTC
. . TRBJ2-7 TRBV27 CASSFGSEQYF TGTGCCAGCAGTTTTGGGAGCGAGCAGTACTTC
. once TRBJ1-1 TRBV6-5 CASSLQGNTEAFF TGTGCCAGCAGCTTACAGGGGAACACTGAAGCTTTCTTT
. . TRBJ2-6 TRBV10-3 CAISSGYLAYSGANVLTF TGTGCCATCAGTTCCGGGTATTTGGCCTACTCTGGGGCCAACGTCCTGACTTTC
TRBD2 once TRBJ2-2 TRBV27 CASRRLAGGNTGELFF TGTGCCAGCAGAAGGCTAGCGGGGGGAAACACCGGGGAGCTGTTTTTT
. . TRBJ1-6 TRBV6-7 CASRGPGPLHF TGTGCCAGTAGAGGCCCGGGGCCCCTCCACTTT
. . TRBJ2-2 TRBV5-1 CASSLYYGVGTGELFF TGCGCCAGCAGCTTGTACTACGGGGTCGGCACCGGGGAGCTGTTTTTT
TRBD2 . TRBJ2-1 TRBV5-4 CASSLGTSGNYNEQFF TGTGCCAGCAGCTTGGGGACTAGCGGGAACTACAATGAGCAGTTCTTC
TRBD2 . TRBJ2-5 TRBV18 CASSPTSGKETQYF TGTGCCAGCTCACCAACTAGCGGGAAAGAGACCCAGTACTTC
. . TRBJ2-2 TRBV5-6 CASSLGSDTGELFF TGTGCCAGCAGCTTGGGGAGCGACACCGGGGAGCTGTTTTTT
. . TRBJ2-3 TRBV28 CASSSASVKSDTQYF TGTGCCAGCAGTTCTGCTAGCGTTAAGTCAGATACGCAGTATTTT
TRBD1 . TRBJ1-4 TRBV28 CASSLGAAGGHEKLFF TGTGCCAGCAGTTTAGGGGCGGCAGGGGGACATGAAAAACTGTTTTTT
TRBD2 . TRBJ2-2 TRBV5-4 CASRLGLAGGRTGELFF TGTGCCAGCAGGCTGGGACTAGCGGGAGGTCGGACCGGGGAGCTGTTTTTT
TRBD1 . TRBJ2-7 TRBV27 CASSFAGGFYEQYF TGTGCCAGCAGTTTCGCAGGGGGCTTCTACGAGCAGTACTTC
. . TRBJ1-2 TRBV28 CASSSLTGNYGYTF TGTGCCAGCAGCTCACTGACAGGCAACTATGGCTACACCTTC
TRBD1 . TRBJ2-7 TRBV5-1 CASSLWDRGYEQYF TGCGCCAGCAGCTTGTGGGACAGGGGCTACGAGCAGTACTTC
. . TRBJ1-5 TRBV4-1 CASSQVGGQNQPQHF TGCGCCAGCAGCCAGGTGGGGGGGCAGAATCAGCCCCAGCATTTT
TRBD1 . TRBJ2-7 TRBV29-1 CSVRPPGTGNSYEQYF TGCAGCGTCCGACCCCCCGGGACAGGGAACTCCTACGAGCAGTACTTC
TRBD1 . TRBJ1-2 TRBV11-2 CASSLLTGGYGYTF TGTGCCAGCAGCTTATTAACAGGGGGCTATGGCTACACCTTC
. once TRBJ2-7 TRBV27 CASSLSGRRPGTYEQYF TGTGCCAGCAGTTTATCGGGGCGGCGGCCTGGGACCTACGAGCAGTACTTC
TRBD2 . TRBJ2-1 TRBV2 CASSGASGMGEQFF TGTGCCAGCAGTGGGGCTAGCGGGATGGGGGAGCAGTTCTTC
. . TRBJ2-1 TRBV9 CASSVSAFNEQFF TGTGCCAGCAGCGTCAGCGCATTCAATGAGCAGTTCTTC
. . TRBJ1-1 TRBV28 CASSQGPNTEAFF TGTGCCAGCAGCCAGGGCCCGAACACTGAAGCTTTCTTT
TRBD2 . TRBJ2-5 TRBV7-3 CASSLLGRGASETQYF TGTGCCAGCAGCTTACTTGGGCGGGGGGCCTCGGAGACCCAGTACTTC